This T cell receptor (beta chain) was profiled in a study of Graves' ophthalmopathy and Graves' hyperthyroidism. Study at large: Where ophthalmopathy was absent within 18 months of follow-up, hyperthyroidism was stable.

From RNA, the CDR3 regions of TCR beta chains were amplified and sequenced. After a first-round RT-PCR with HTBI primers, a second-round multiplex PCR was run. Each CDR3 protein gets one entry after TCRdb re-called the multiplex PCR reads with MiXCR. Of more than 1,000,000 distinct CDR3 sequences detected, about 38% appear once; the ten largest clones hold roughly 10%. Germline V gene data show CDR1 as SEHNR and CDR2 as FQNEAQ (reference sequence). J lost 5 bases, V lost 5 bases, and 5 bases had no gene match. This CDR3 region has 13 residues. In this sample, this clonotype turned up many times. Hyperthyroidism in these 18- to 65-year-old patients was newly diagnosed, lasting under 2 months.

The sequenced sample was peripheral blood or thyroid tissue (not recorded which). The chain carries TRBV7-9 and TRBJ1-1, with 7 nucleotides matching TRBD1. This TCR came from an adult man with Graves' hyperthyroidism. CDR3: CASSRGGRTEAFF. CDR3 DNA: TGTGCCAGCAGCCGAGGGGGCCGAACTGAAGCTTTCTTT.